A selection of T cell receptor beta chains follows, all from one sample in a study of OX40 agonist ivuxolimab in advanced cancers. Libraries were prepared by immunoSEQ multiplex PCR; TCRdb keeps only in-frame clonotypes and omits some of them. The sample has more than 55,000 clones, 75% to 90% seen once. Material: CD4+ or CD8+ T cells sorted from blood, obtained in a trial of the OX40 agonist ivuxolimab. These receptors originate from an adult with an advanced solid tumor such as melanoma, head and neck, liver or kidney cancer. The CDR3 runs from the conserved cysteine through the conserved F or W. Each record gives: CDR3 DNA, CDR3 protein, clone size, J gene, V gene, D gene. A D gene is named only where the DNA matches it firmly. The listing skips clone size in some rows; elsewhere it reads once, few, many or a size class.

DNA: TGTGCCAGCAGTCCTCACAGGGGGCAATACACCGGGGAGCTGTTTTTT
CDR3: CASSPHRGQYTGELFF
size: NA
J: TRBJ2-2
V: TRBV27
D: TRBD1

DNA: TGCGCCAGCAGCGCAACGACAGGGGGCCTTAATGAAAAACTGTTTTTT
CDR3: CASSATTGGLNEKLFF
size: NA
J: TRBJ1-4
V: TRBV5-1
D: TRBD1

DNA: TGTGCCAGCAACTCGGACGGCCGTGAAGATACGCAGTATTTT
CDR3: CASNSDGREDTQYF
size: NA
J: TRBJ2-3
V: TRBV5-4
D: NA

DNA: TGTGCCAGCAGCTTGGAGCTCACTGAAGCTTTCTTT
CDR3: CASSLELTEAFF
size: NA
J: TRBJ1-1
V: TRBV5-5
D: NA

DNA: TGTGCCAGCAGCTCAGACAGTAATTCACCCCTCCACTTT
CDR3: CASSSDSNSPLHF
size: few
J: TRBJ1-6
V: TRBV7-6
D: NA

DNA: TGTGCCAGCAGTCCCCCCCCGCGACTAGTTCAAACTAGCACAGATACGCAGTATTTT
CDR3: CASSPPPRLVQTSTDTQYF
size: NA
J: TRBJ2-3
V: TRBV28
D: NA

DNA: TGTGCCAGCAGGCCCGACGGGTCGAATTCACCCCTCCACTTT
CDR3: CASRPDGSNSPLHF
size: NA
J: TRBJ1-6
V: TRBV6-1
D: NA

DNA: TGTGCCAGTAAAACCGACGGCTATGGCTACACCTTC
CDR3: CASKTDGYGYTF
size: NA
J: TRBJ1-2
V: TRBV19
D: NA

DNA: TGTGCCAGTAGTCCCCGGGCCAACGTCCTGACTTTC
CDR3: CASSPRANVLTF
size: NA
J: TRBJ2-6
V: TRBV19
D: NA

DNA: TGTGCCAGCAGCCCGGGACTAGGGACCTACGAGCAGTACTTC
CDR3: CASSPGLGTYEQYF
size: NA
J: TRBJ2-7
V: TRBV7-3
D: TRBD2

DNA: TGTGCCAGCAGCTTGGAGGGACAGGCTGGAAACACCATATATTTT
CDR3: CASSLEGQAGNTIYF
size: once
J: TRBJ1-3
V: TRBV5-5
D: TRBD1

DNA: TGTGCCAGCAAAGCAGGGGCCTACAATGAGCAGTTCTTC
CDR3: CASKAGAYNEQFF
size: NA
J: TRBJ2-1
V: TRBV2
D: NA

DNA: TGTGCCAGCAGCGTTGCGGGAGTCTATGGCTACGAGCAGTACTTC
CDR3: CASSVAGVYGYEQYF
size: NA
J: TRBJ2-7
V: TRBV9
D: TRBD2

DNA: TGTGCCAGCAGTTACGGCAGGGAAGAGAGTCAGCCCCAGCATTTT
CDR3: CASSYGREESQPQHF
size: NA
J: TRBJ1-5
V: TRBV6-5
D: NA

DNA: TGTGCCAGCAGCTTCCAATTACAGGGAAACAATGAGCAGTTCTTC
CDR3: CASSFQLQGNNEQFF
size: NA
J: TRBJ2-1
V: TRBV7-2
D: NA

DNA: TGCAGCGTTGTAGCCCCTAATGAAAAACTGTTTTTT
CDR3: CSVVAPNEKLFF
size: NA
J: TRBJ1-4
V: TRBV29-1
D: NA

DNA: TGTGCCAGCAGCTTAATGGGTGACACTGAAGCTTTCTTT
CDR3: CASSLMGDTEAFF
size: once
J: TRBJ1-1
V: TRBV7-9
D: NA

DNA: TGTGCCAGCAGCTCAGGGAGGTATAGCACAGATACGCAGTATTTT
CDR3: CASSSGRYSTDTQYF
size: NA
J: TRBJ2-3
V: TRBV5-8
D: NA

DNA: TGTGCCAGCAGCTTAGTAGGGACGGATACCGGGGAGCTGTTTTTT
CDR3: CASSLVGTDTGELFF
size: NA
J: TRBJ2-2
V: TRBV7-2
D: NA

DNA: TGTGCCAGCAGTCCCTCCGACAGGGCCATCTATAATTCACCCCTCCACTTT
CDR3: CASSPSDRAIYNSPLHF
size: NA
J: TRBJ1-6
V: TRBV27
D: TRBD1

DNA: TGTGCCAGCAGCTTGGGGCGGGGGGCGCACAATGAGCAGTTCTTC
CDR3: CASSLGRGAHNEQFF
size: NA
J: TRBJ2-1
V: TRBV11-1
D: TRBD2

DNA: TGTGCCAGTAGTCAAAGGGATCAGCCCCAGCATTTT
CDR3: CASSQRDQPQHF
size: NA
J: TRBJ1-5
V: TRBV19
D: NA

DNA: TGCAGCGCTAGCAGGGACGGCTACGAGCAGTACTTC
CDR3: CSASRDGYEQYF
size: NA
J: TRBJ2-7
V: TRBV29-1
D: NA

DNA: TGCAGCGTTGCCGACAGGGGAACAGATACGCAGTATTTT
CDR3: CSVADRGTDTQYF
size: NA
J: TRBJ2-3
V: TRBV29-1
D: TRBD1

DNA: TGCGCCAGCAGCTCAACGGGGAACTCTGGAAACACCATATATTTT
CDR3: CASSSTGNSGNTIYF
size: NA
J: TRBJ1-3
V: TRBV5-1
D: NA

DNA: TGTGCCAGTAGTACCGGACTAAACATTCAGTACTTC
CDR3: CASSTGLNIQYF
size: NA
J: TRBJ2-4
V: TRBV19
D: NA

DNA: TGCAGTCGTTACAGGGGGCACGGCTACACCTTC
CDR3: CSRYRGHGYTF
size: NA
J: TRBJ1-2
V: TRBV20-1
D: TRBD1

DNA: TGTGCCAGCAGCCGACCCAGCGATAACACTGAAGCTTTCTTT
CDR3: CASSRPSDNTEAFF
size: NA
J: TRBJ1-1
V: TRBV28
D: NA

DNA: TGTGCCAGCAGTGAACGGGGACTTTTGAGCTCCTACGAGCAGTACTTC
CDR3: CASSERGLLSSYEQYF
size: NA
J: TRBJ2-7
V: TRBV6-1
D: NA

DNA: TGTGCCAGCAGTCCCTCTAGCTATAACTATGGCTACACCTTC
CDR3: CASSPSSYNYGYTF
size: NA
J: TRBJ1-2
V: TRBV6-6
D: NA

DNA: TGCGCCAGCAGCTCGAACCGGGACCGGGGGTCAAACTATGGCTACACCTTC
CDR3: CASSSNRDRGSNYGYTF
size: NA
J: TRBJ1-2
V: TRBV5-1
D: NA

DNA: TGTGCCAGCACCGACAGAAACTACAATGAGCAGTTCTTC
CDR3: CASTDRNYNEQFF
size: once
J: TRBJ2-1
V: TRBV7-9
D: NA

DNA: TGCGCCAGCAGCTGGTACAATGAGCAGTTCTTC
CDR3: CASSWYNEQFF
size: NA
J: TRBJ2-1
V: TRBV5-1
D: NA

DNA: TGTGCCAGCAGCCCGGGATTCCCGGGGAATGAGCAGTTCTTC
CDR3: CASSPGFPGNEQFF
size: NA
J: TRBJ2-1
V: TRBV7-2
D: NA

DNA: TGTGCCAGCTCCCGGTCTAGCGGGTACAATGAGCAGTTCTTC
CDR3: CASSRSSGYNEQFF
size: once
J: TRBJ2-1
V: TRBV14
D: TRBD2

DNA: TGTGCCAGCAGCTTAGTGGGGGGCTACGGTGAAAAACTGTTTTTT
CDR3: CASSLVGGYGEKLFF
size: NA
J: TRBJ1-4
V: TRBV11-2
D: NA

DNA: TGCAGCGTTTGGGACAGTGCGGGCAATCAGCCCCAGCATTTT
CDR3: CSVWDSAGNQPQHF
size: few
J: TRBJ1-5
V: TRBV29-1
D: TRBD1

DNA: TGTGCCAGCTCACCACCTGAACGTACGCAGTATTTT
CDR3: CASSPPERTQYF
size: once
J: TRBJ2-3
V: TRBV18
D: NA

DNA: TGCGCCAGCAGCTTGACGTTTGCGGGGGTACCCTACGAGCAGTACTTC
CDR3: CASSLTFAGVPYEQYF
size: NA
J: TRBJ2-7
V: TRBV5-1
D: TRBD2

DNA: TGTGCCAGCAGCGTAAATGGGGACCAACACATCTATGGCTACACCTTC
CDR3: CASSVNGDQHIYGYTF
size: NA
J: TRBJ1-2
V: TRBV2
D: NA

DNA: TGTGCCAGCAGTTTATTTAGCTACGAGCAGTACTTC
CDR3: CASSLFSYEQYF
size: NA
J: TRBJ2-7
V: TRBV28
D: NA

DNA: TGTGCCATCAGTGGGGACGCGGGCTCTGGAAACACCATATATTTT
CDR3: CAISGDAGSGNTIYF
size: NA
J: TRBJ1-3
V: TRBV10-3
D: NA

DNA: TGTGCCAGCAGTCGTAGGAGGGCCCCTCGGTGGACCATATATTTT
CDR3: CASSRRRAPRWTIYF
size: once
J: TRBJ1-3
V: TRBV28
D: NA

DNA: TGTGCCACCAGCAGAGATGGAGGGCCTAGCACAGATACGCAGTATTTT
CDR3: CATSRDGGPSTDTQYF
size: once
J: TRBJ2-3
V: TRBV15
D: NA

DNA: TGTGCCAGTAGTTTAAGGAGCCGGGGGACTGAAGCTTTCTTT
CDR3: CASSLRSRGTEAFF
size: NA
J: TRBJ1-1
V: TRBV19
D: NA

DNA: TGTGCCAGCAGCTTGAGTAGCTTACACTACGAGCAGTACTTC
CDR3: CASSLSSLHYEQYF
size: NA
J: TRBJ2-7
V: TRBV5-4
D: NA

DNA: TGTGCCAGCAGTGTAGGGTTTGGCAGCTTCTATGGCTACACCTTC
CDR3: CASSVGFGSFYGYTF
size: NA
J: TRBJ1-2
V: TRBV2
D: NA

DNA: TGTGCCAGCAGCTCCAGTGGGACAGCAGAGACCCAGTACTTC
CDR3: CASSSSGTAETQYF
size: NA
J: TRBJ2-5
V: TRBV7-3
D: TRBD1

DNA: TGTGCCAGCAGCGCAGGGTTAGGAAACACCATATATTTT
CDR3: CASSAGLGNTIYF
size: NA
J: TRBJ1-3
V: TRBV2
D: NA

DNA: TGTGCCAGCTGGGACCGAAGCTCCTACGAGCAGTACTTC
CDR3: CASWDRSSYEQYF
size: NA
J: TRBJ2-7
V: TRBV14
D: NA

DNA: TGCAGCGTTTGGACAGGGCCAGAGGGAGAGCAGTACTTC
CDR3: CSVWTGPEGEQYF
size: NA
J: TRBJ2-7
V: TRBV29-1
D: TRBD1

DNA: TGTGCCAGCAGTTACGGCATCGAAGCTTTCTTT
CDR3: CASSYGIEAFF
size: few
J: TRBJ1-1
V: TRBV6-5
D: NA

DNA: TGCGCCAGCAGCTTTTCTCCCCCTAGCGGGAGGAACGCCTACAATGAGCAGTTCTTC
CDR3: CASSFSPPSGRNAYNEQFF
size: NA
J: TRBJ2-1
V: TRBV5-1
D: TRBD2

DNA: TGTGCCAGCAGTTTGGCCCTGGGGTTGAACACTGAAGCTTTCTTT
CDR3: CASSLALGLNTEAFF
size: NA
J: TRBJ1-1
V: TRBV28
D: NA

DNA: TGCGCCAGCAGCTTGGACGGGTCAATTTACAATGAGCAGTTCTTC
CDR3: CASSLDGSIYNEQFF
size: NA
J: TRBJ2-1
V: TRBV5-1
D: NA

DNA: TGTGCCAGCAGGGAGGGACAGGGGAGTAGGGAGCAGTACTTC
CDR3: CASREGQGSREQYF
size: NA
J: TRBJ2-7
V: TRBV6-5
D: TRBD1

DNA: TGTGCCAGCAGCCTCGGACAGGGAATAACCTACGAGCAGTACTTC
CDR3: CASSLGQGITYEQYF
size: NA
J: TRBJ2-7
V: TRBV28
D: TRBD1

DNA: TGTGCCAGCAGCCCAATCCGATACGAGCAGTACTTC
CDR3: CASSPIRYEQYF
size: NA
J: TRBJ2-7
V: TRBV11-2
D: NA